This TCR beta chain was identified during a study of CD8 T cells in Susac syndrome. RNA amounts of about 0.5 to 1 ug underwent reverse transcription with random hexamers. Amplification of the TCR beta CDR3 was carried out by immunoSEQ multiplex PCR, which spanned a total of 54 Vbeta and 13 Jbeta segments. TCRdb fed the immunoSEQ multiplex PCR reads into MiXCR, producing one record per CDR3 protein. This sample has around 160,000 distinct CDR3 sequences, with 93% found just once. Sequencing of TCR beta, carried out with a high-throughput approach, was applied to CD8+ and CD4+ T cells from the blood. Negative magnetic isolation gave CD8+ and CD4+ cells; FACS enriched CD8+ TEMRA. CDR1 is SGHTA, CDR2 FQGTGA, per germline. Trimming removed 5 bases from V and 0 bases from J, with 12 bases in between. The CDR3 spans 15 residues.

Sample: CD4+ T cells from PBMCs. This rearrangement joins TRBV7-3 to TRBJ2-3; D is ambiguous. The TCR sequence derives from a human donor in good health. CDR3 in amino acids: CASSRTYTSTDTQYF. The CDR3 DNA reads TGTGCCAGCAGCCGGACGTACACTAGCACAGATACGCAGTATTTT.